A single sample gave rise to the 11 T cell receptor beta chains below, sequenced in a study of cytomegalovirus exposure and HLA in healthy donors. With 60 Vbeta and 13 Jbeta primers, the PCR was carried out. Method: immunoSEQ multiplex PCR; TCRdb's copy keeps in-frame clones and lacks some. The sample includes 150,000 to 200,000 clones, around three quarters of them seen just once. Input material: PBMCs. These receptors originate from a woman aged 50 to 60 in good health and CMV-seronegative.

The gene calls are TRBV11-1 and TRBJ2-3, with D perhaps TRBD2 (7 bases). V was clipped by 4 bases and J by 1 base, with 18 bases between them. Germline values: CDR1 SGHAT, CDR2 FQDESV (reference sequence). This CDR3 is 17 amino acids long. The CDR3: CASSSRRGAVGTDTQYF. CDR3 nucleotides: TGTGCCAGCAGCTCCCGACGGGGGGCGGTGGGCACAGATACGCAGTATTTT.

The sample holds one count of this clone. The chain combines TRBV5-1 with TRBJ2-7; D possibly corresponds to TRBD1 (6 bases). Trimming removed 4 bases at V and 2 bases at J, with 13 bases between. Germline CDR1 and CDR2: SGHRS and YFSETQ. The CDR3 consists of 14 residues. The CDR3 here is CASSPGTRAYEQYF. The CDR3 region has the DNA TGCGCCAGCAGCCCCGGGACACGAGCCTACGAGCAGTACTTC.

This rearrangement joins TRBV18 to TRBJ1-1; D may be TRBD1 (6 bases). The V gene's germline CDR1 is KGHSH and CDR2 LQKENI. The length of the CDR3 is 16 residues. Trimming removed 6 bases at V and 1 base at J, with 18 bases between. The CDR3 reads CASSLSRTVGNTEAFF. CDR3 nucleotides: TGTGCCAGCTCCCTCTCTCGGACAGTCGGGAACACTGAAGCTTTCTTT.

The chain is built from TRBV7-2 and TRBJ2-3; D might be TRBD1 (5 bases). Germline V gene data show CDR1 as SGHTA and CDR2 as FQGNSA. CDR3 size: 16 residues. V was pared by 5 bases and J by 0 bases, with 15 bases between. CDR3 region: CASSKQRGSSTDTQYF. The CDR3 coding sequence is TGTGCCAGCAGCAAACAAAGGGGATCTAGCACAGATACGCAGTATTTT.

The chain combines TRBV5-1 with TRBJ2-1; D might be TRBD2 (6 bases). The CDR3 extends over 17 amino acids. The germline gives CDR1 SGHRS, CDR2 YFSETQ. The ends were cut back, 1 base at V and 5 bases at J, with 19 bases in the middle. For the CDR3, the DNA is TGCGCCAGCAGCTTGATACGGGAGATCCGGGGACACAATGAGCAGTTCTTC. It is translated as CASSLIREIRGHNEQFF.

The gene calls are TRBV19 and TRBJ1-2; D might be TRBD1 (6 bases). Germline-derived CDR1 and CDR2 are LNHDA and SQIVND (reference sequence). Trimming removed 1 base from V and 7 bases from J, with 16 bases in between. There are 15 residues in the CDR3. CDR3 DNA: TGTGCCAGTAGTATAGCACAGGGTGTTGATCGTGGCTACACCTTC. The encoded protein is CASSIAQGVDRGYTF.

J is TRBJ1-5 and V is TRBV28; 8 bases agree with TRBD1. The V gene's germline CDR1 is MDHEN and CDR2 SYDVKM. The CDR3 is made up of 16 amino acids. The J segment lost 5 bases and the V segment lost 4 bases, leaving 10 bases of the junction unmatched. The CDR3 region has the DNA TGTGCCAGCAGTTATCACAGGGGGGGGGCCGATCAGCCCCAGCATTTT. Its translation is CASSYHRGGADQPQHF.

This clone was counted between two and nine times. This sequence joins TRBV2 and TRBJ2-1; maybe TRBD2 (5 bases). Germline V gene sequence: CDR1 SNHLY, CDR2 FYNNEI. The CDR3 totals 14 residues. Trimming cost V 2 bases and J 8 bases, with 13 bases left between them. CDR3 sequence reads: CASSEPRGGDEQFF. DNA of the CDR3: TGTGCCAGCAGTGAACCCCGGGGTGGGGATGAGCAGTTCTTC.

The chain combines TRBV4-3 with TRBJ2-2; 12 nucleotides align to TRBD2. CDR1 LGHNA and CDR2 YSLEER come from the germline V gene. The J segment lost 5 bases and the V segment lost 4 bases, leaving 2 bases of the junction unmatched. The CDR3 spans 15 residues. In nucleotides, the CDR3 is TGCGCCAGCAGCCCGACTAGCGGGAGAACCGGGGAGCTGTTTTTT. Residues: CASSPTSGRTGELFF.

For the CDR3, the DNA is TGTGCCAGCAGCCCACCGTGGGGGGGCGAGCAGTACTTC. This codes for CASSPPWGGEQYF. The chain has TRBV27 and TRBJ2-7, with 7 positions matching TRBD2. This CDR3 comprises 13 residues. With 6 bases clipped from V and 6 bases from J, the junction kept 8 bases outside the gene matches. The germline CDR1 and CDR2 sequences are MNHEY and SMNVEV (reference sequence).

The V and J genes are TRBV29-1 and TRBJ1-1; 10 bases are shared with TRBD1. The CDR3 spans 13 residues. After removal of 5 bases from V and 4 bases from J, the junction contained 4 bases not matched to a gene. CDR1 SQVTM and CDR2 ANQGSEA come from the germline V gene. The chain's CDR3 is CSVRQGAGTEAFF. The DNA of the CDR3 is TGCAGCGTTCGACAGGGGGCGGGCACTGAAGCTTTCTTT.